Described below is a single TCR beta chain sequence and its context. The data were obtained in a study of blood T cell repertoires in COVID-19. About the research overall: The United States, Italy and Spain provided the acute and convalescent COVID-19 samples.

As handled by the study authors: From reference gene primer amplification, estimates of nucleated cell counts were derived. TCRdb's copy holds only in-frame clones and misses some; the assay was immunoSEQ multiplex PCR. The V and J calls and clone size are taken from that table; D and trimming were inferred from the DNA. The sample lists a few hundred thousand clones, more than 80% occurring once. The CDR3 totals 16 residues. Germline V gene sequence: CDR1 SGHDT, CDR2 YYEEEE. V gave up 0 bases and J gave up 0 bases, with 10 bases separating them. The J gene is TRBJ1-5, the V gene TRBV5-6; unclear D gene. Material: peripheral blood. This receptor was obtained from a man in his forties with acute or convalescent COVID-19. The CDR3 sequence is CASSLGPGSSNQPQHF. CDR3 DNA: TGTGCCAGCAGCTTGGGGCCCGGGAGTAGCAATCAGCCCCAGCATTTT.